The T cell receptor (beta chain) under discussion was sequenced for a study of low-dose radiotherapy and immunotherapy resistance in tumors. Study background: For Cohort 1, fractions of 0.5 Gy were given every 2 weeks, reaching 6.5 Gy overall. Oral administration of aspirin 300 mg daily occurred for four cycles, commencing at cycle 1 day 1.

This clonotype has at least ten counts. Germline CDR1 is KGHSH and CDR2 is LQKENI. The length of the CDR3 is 15 residues. V was trimmed by 3 bases and J by 2 bases, leaving 12 bases between them. TRAV- and TRBV-specific primers primed first-strand cDNA, covering alpha and beta chains. The PCR that amplified TCRs ran for 15 to 25 cycles, relying on a constant-region primer and a V-primer adapter. TCRdb passed the reads through MiXCR, listing each CDR3 protein once. The sample carries 75,000 to 95,000 distinct CDR3 sequences, approximately 22% recorded once. The time point denotes: after trial treatment. Treatment in this sample: LDRT plus nivolumab, ipilimumab, low-dose cyclophosphamide and aspirin (RACIN trial). In the RACIN dose-escalation trial, donors got nivolumab plus ipilimumab with aspirin, cyclophosphamide and radiotherapy.

The sequence came from a female donor with ovarian cancer. V gene TRBV18 combines with J gene TRBJ2-3; unclear D gene. This specimen was PBMCs, taken after low-dose radiotherapy plus immunotherapy. The CDR3 bases are TGTGCCAGCTCACCCGGATTACAGTCCACAGATACGCAGTATTTT. It codes for CASSPGLQSTDTQYF.